Here is one TCR beta chain with its context. The antigen is unknown. The sample belongs to a study of beta chain features in type 1 diabetes. Broader study findings: Researchers could not determine here whether HLA type influences TCRB rearrangement. The similarity of naive, central memory and Treg TCRB repertoires appeared greater among patients than among healthy donors. Short templates might get an advantage during PCR, and this would be equal in patients and controls. Moderate but significant shortening of TCRB CDR3s was recorded in all four CD4+ subsets from Type 1 diabetes patients.

Germline CDR1 and CDR2: SGDLS and YYNGEE. The CDR3 extends over 15 amino acids. After removal of 0 bases from V and 4 bases from J, the junction contained 4 bases not matched to a gene. TCRB transcripts that were expressed got sequenced, as all of the isolated RNA had been reverse transcribed. Here immunoSEQ multiplex PCR was the method, and the copy in TCRdb shows in-frame clones only, minus some. The sample gives 150,000 to 200,000 clones, roughly 60% of which show up once; roughly 0.095% is in the top ten. The chain carries TRBV9 and TRBJ2-7; 10 positions agree with TRBD2. The sequence was obtained from a man aged 25 to 40 with type 1 diabetes. Sequenced: naive CD4+ T cells from blood. The DNA for the CDR3 is TGTGCCAGCAGCGTAGAACTAGCGGGGATATACGAGCAGTACTTC. Translating gives CASSVELAGIYEQYF.